Sequencing of this TCR beta chain was carried out in a study of shared clonotypes between healthy human individuals. Findings and caveats of the study: Shared clonotypes: approximately 4.5% naive CD4, around 3.5% naive CD8, about 2.4% memory CD4, 0.35% to 0.5% memory CD8.

The germline gives CDR1 MGHRA, CDR2 YSYEKL. Trimming took 1 base from V and 2 from J; bases not matched to a gene: 8. This CDR3 has 18 amino acids. On this clone: The antigen is unknown.

Terminally differentiated effector memory CD45RA+ cells were excluded by CCR7 positive selection of CD45RO-negative cells. Authors' processing steps: Filtering of immunoSEQ junctional sequences could not match full-length read filtering. Using immunoSEQ multiplex PCR, the repertoire was profiled, and TCRdb retains in-frame clones only, with some absent. V and J calls and clone size are those listed in that table; D and trimming were worked out from the DNA. Of about 2.1 million clones listed, roughly 93% are singletons. Specimen: naive CD8+ T cells from PBMCs. The clonotype comes from a man aged 18 to 29 in good health. Some clones in this sample may be carry-over from other donors' samples. V is TRBV4-1 and J is TRBJ2-3; TRBD2 aligns across 11 bases. Written as DNA, the CDR3 is TGCGCCAGCAGCCAAGGCCTAGCGGGAGGAGGTTCCACAGATACGCAGTATTTT. It specifies CASSQGLAGGGSTDTQYF.